This T cell receptor beta chain stems from a study of neoadjuvant anti-PD-1 for oral cavity cancer. Study-level background: Patients mostly received three to four biweekly nivolumab doses at 3 mg/kg before surgery. Patients without progression got a fourth dose around day 43.

A word on this clone: No antigen is known for it.

Study observations and caveats: PBMC Gini-index clonality exceeded responders' in non-responders post-nivolumab.

Six replicates per PBMC sample, mostly from 480 ng of genomic DNA. Clones were read by immunoSEQ multiplex PCR, and TCRdb kept only the in-frame ones, dropping some. The sample comprises 80,000 to 95,000 clones, about 80% of which are singletons, and 3% to 3.5% rests with the top ten. This CDR3 spans 15 amino acids. Trimming removed 0 bases from V and 4 bases from J; junction bases left unmatched: 3. Germline loops: CDR1 SGHRS, CDR2 YFSETQ. This material consisted of PBMCs, taken before nivolumab (anti-PD-1) treatment. The sequence derives from a person aged 35-79 years with oral cavity squamous cell carcinoma. The genes are TRBV5-1 and TRBJ2-1, with TRBD2 identical over 8 bases. As DNA, the CDR3 is TGCGCCAGCAGCTTGGCGTCTAGCGGGTACAATGAGCAGTTCTTC. Residues: CASSLASSGYNEQFF.